The text below deals with one TCR beta chain. Amplification used 60 Vbeta primers and 13 Jbeta primers. In the original workflow: As a later analysis found, there were 60 million to 90 million unique TCR beta chains, of which roughly 11 million were shared. Sequenced by immunoSEQ multiplex PCR; TCRdb stores in-frame clones only, minus some. The DNA gave D and trimming, while V, J and clone size come from that table. The table records more than 95,000 clones, 65% to 85% of them present only once. Regarding donors, all were healthy bone marrow donors. This sample was taken from a study of cytomegalovirus exposure and HLA in healthy donors. Across the study: When 398 donors were genotyped, about 81% of them were found to fall in the Caucasian-associated ancestry cluster.

Sequencing was carried out using PBMCs. This sequence was found in a man between 18 and 29 years old in good health and CMV-seronegative.

CDR3 DNA: TGTGCCAGCAGTGAATACCCAGGGTCGGATGAGCAGTTCTTC. Its protein is CASSEYPGSDEQFF. The rearrangement uses TRBV25-1 and TRBJ2-1; the D gene is possibly TRBD1 (5 bases). This CDR3 has 14 amino acids. V was pared by 0 bases and J by 8 bases, with 11 bases between. The V gene's germline CDR1 is MGHDK and CDR2 SYGVNS. Complete variable domain (other parts from reference TRBV25-1 and TRBJ2-1): EADIYQTPRYLVIGTGKKITLECSQTMGHDKMYWYQQDPGMELHLIHYSYGVNSTEKGDLSSESTVSRIRTEHFPLTLESARPSHTSQYLCASSEYPGSDEQFFGPGTRLTVL.